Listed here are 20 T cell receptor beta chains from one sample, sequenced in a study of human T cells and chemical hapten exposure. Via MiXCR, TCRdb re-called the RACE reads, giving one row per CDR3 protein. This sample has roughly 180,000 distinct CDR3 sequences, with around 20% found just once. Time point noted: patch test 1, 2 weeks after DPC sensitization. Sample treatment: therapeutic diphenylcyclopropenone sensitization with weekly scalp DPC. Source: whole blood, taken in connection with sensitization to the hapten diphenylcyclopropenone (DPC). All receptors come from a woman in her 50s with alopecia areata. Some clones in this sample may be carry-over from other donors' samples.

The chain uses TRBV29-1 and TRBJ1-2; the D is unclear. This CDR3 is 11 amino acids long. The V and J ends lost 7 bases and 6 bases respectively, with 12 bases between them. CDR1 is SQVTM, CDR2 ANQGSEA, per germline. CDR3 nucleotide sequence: TGCAGCGCTTGGGCAGTCGATGGCTACACCTTC. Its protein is CSAWAVDGYTF. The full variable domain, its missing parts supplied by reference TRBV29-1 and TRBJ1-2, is SAVISQKPSRDICQRGTSLTIQCQVDSQVTMMFWYRQQPGQSLTLIATANQGSEATYESGFVIDKFPISRPNLTFSTLTVSNMSPEDSSIYLCSAWAVDGYTFGSGTRLTVV.

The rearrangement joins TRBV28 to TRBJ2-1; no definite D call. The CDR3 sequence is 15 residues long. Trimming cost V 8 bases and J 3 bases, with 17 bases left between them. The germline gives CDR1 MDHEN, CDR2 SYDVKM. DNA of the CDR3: TGTGCCAGCCGCCGCTTTTCAGAATACTACAATGAGCAGTTCTTC. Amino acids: CASRRFSEYYNEQFF.

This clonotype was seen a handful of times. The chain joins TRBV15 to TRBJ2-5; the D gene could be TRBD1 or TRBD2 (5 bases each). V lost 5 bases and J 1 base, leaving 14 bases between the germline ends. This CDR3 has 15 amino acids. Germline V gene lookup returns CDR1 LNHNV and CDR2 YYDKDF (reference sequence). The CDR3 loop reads CATSGTRHLQETQYF. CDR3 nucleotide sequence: TGTGCCACCAGCGGGACGCGGCACCTCCAAGAGACCCAGTACTTC.

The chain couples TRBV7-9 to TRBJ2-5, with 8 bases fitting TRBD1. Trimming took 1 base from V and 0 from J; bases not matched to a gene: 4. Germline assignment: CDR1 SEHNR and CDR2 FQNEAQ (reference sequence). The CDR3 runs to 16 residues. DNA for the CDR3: TGTGCCAGCAGCTTAGACCGGGACAGGAACCAAGAGACCCAGTACTTC. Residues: CASSLDRDRNQETQYF.

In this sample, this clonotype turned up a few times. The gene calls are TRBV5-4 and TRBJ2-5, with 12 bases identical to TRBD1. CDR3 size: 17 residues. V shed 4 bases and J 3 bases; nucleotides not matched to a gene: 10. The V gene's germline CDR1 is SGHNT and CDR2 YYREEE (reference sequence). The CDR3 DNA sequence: TGTGCCAGCAGCCCGGGACAGGGGGCGTTCAGTAAAGAGACCCAGTACTTC. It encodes CASSPGQGAFSKETQYF.

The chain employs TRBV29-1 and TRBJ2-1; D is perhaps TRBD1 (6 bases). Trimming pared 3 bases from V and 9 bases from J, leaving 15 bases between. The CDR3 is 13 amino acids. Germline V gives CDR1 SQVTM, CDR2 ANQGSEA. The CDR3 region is CSVDRDTLGEQFF. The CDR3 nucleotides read TGCAGCGTTGATCGGGACACGCTCGGTGAGCAGTTCTTC.

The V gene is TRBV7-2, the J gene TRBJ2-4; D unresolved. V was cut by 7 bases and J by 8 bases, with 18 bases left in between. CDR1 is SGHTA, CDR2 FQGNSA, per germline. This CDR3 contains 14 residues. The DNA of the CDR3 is TGTGCCAGCAAATCCGGTGACTCTTGGGACATTCAGTACTTC. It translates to CASKSGDSWDIQYF.

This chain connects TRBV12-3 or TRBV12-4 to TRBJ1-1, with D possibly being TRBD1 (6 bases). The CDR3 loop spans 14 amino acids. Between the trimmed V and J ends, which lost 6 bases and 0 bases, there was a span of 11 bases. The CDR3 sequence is CASRAQGLNTEAFF. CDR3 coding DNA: TGTGCCAGCAGAGCACAGGGACTGAACACTGAAGCTTTCTTT.

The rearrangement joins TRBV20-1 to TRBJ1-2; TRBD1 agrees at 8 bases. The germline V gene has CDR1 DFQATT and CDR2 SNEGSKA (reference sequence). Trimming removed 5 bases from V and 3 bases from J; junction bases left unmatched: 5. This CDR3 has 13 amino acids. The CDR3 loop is CSASDREDYGYTF. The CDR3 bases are TGCAGTGCTTCGGACAGGGAGGACTATGGCTACACCTTC.

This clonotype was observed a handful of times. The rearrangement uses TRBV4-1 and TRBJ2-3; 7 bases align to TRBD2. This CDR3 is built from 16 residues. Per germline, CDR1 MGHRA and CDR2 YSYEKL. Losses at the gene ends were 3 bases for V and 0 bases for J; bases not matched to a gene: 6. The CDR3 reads CASSHPGRESTDTQYF. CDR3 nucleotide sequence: TGCGCCAGCAGCCATCCTGGGAGGGAGAGCACAGATACGCAGTATTTT.

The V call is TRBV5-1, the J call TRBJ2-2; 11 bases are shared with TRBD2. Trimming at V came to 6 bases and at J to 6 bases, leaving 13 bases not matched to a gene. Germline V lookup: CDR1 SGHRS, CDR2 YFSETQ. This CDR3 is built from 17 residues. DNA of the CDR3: TGCGCCAGCACCCCCAGAACTAGCGGGAGAGACCCCGGGGAGCTGTTTTTT. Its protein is CASTPRTSGRDPGELFF.

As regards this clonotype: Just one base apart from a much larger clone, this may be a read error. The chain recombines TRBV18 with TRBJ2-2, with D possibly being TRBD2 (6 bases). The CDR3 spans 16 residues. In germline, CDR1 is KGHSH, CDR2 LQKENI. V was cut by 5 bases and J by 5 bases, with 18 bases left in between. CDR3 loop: CASSTLSGGETGELFF. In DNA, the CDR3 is TGTGCCAGCTCAACACTTTCCGGGGGTGAAACCGGGGAGCTGTTTTTT.

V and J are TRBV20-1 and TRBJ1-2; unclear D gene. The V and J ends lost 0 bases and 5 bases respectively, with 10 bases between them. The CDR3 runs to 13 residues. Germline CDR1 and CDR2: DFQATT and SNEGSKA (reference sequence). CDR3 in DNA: TGCAGTGCTAGAGACAGCAGGTCTTATGGCTACACCTTC. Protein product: CSARDSRSYGYTF.

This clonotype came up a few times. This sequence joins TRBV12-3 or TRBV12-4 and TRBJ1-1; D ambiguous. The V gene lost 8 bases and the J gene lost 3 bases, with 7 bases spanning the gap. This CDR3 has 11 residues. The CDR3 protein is CASGWDTEAFF. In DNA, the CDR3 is TGTGCCAGCGGGTGGGACACTGAAGCTTTCTTT.

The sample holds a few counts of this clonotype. CDR3 in DNA: TGCAGCGTTGCCCCTGTAGGGGGATCCTCCTACAATGAGCAGTTCTTC. This translates into CSVAPVGGSSYNEQFF. V usage is TRBV29-1 and J usage is TRBJ2-1, with a weak D call TRBD1 (6 bases). The V gene's germline CDR1 is SQVTM and CDR2 ANQGSEA. V lost 4 bases, J lost 0 bases, and 16 bases lay in between. The CDR3 consists of 16 residues.

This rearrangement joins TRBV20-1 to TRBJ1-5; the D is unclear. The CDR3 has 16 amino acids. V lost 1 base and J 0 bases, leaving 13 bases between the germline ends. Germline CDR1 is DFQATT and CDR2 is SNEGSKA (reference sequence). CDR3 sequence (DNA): TGCAGTGCTAGAGCCATGGAAGTGGATAGCAATCAGCCCCAGCATTTT. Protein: CSARAMEVDSNQPQHF.

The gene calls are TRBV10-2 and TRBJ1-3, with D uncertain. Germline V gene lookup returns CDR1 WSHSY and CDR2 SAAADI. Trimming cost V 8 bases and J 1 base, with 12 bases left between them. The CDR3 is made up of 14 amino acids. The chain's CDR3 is CASRAKVSGNTIYF. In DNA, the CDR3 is TGCGCCAGCCGGGCGAAGGTATCTGGAAACACCATATATTTT.

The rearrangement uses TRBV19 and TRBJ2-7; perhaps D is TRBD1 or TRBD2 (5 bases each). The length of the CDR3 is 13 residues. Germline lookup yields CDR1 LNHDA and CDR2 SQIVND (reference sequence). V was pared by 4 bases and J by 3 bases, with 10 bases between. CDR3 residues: CASSNRDHYEQYF. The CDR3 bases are TGTGCCAGTAGTAATCGGGACCACTACGAGCAGTACTTC.

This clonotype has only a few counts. Here the CDR3 DNA reads TGTGCCAGCAGCTCCTTTAACAGGCTAAGGGAGCTGTTTTTT. Protein sequence: CASSSFNRLRELFF. The chain has TRBV28 and TRBJ2-2, with a tentative D call TRBD1 (5 bases). Germline values: CDR1 MDHEN, CDR2 SYDVKM. Trimming removed 6 bases from V and 9 bases from J, with 17 bases in between. The CDR3 is 14 residues long.

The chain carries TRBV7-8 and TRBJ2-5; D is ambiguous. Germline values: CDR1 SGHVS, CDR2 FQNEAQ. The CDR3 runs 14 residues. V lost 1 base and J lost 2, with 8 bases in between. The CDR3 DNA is TGTGCCAGCAGCTTAGATGAACGTCAAGAGACCCAGTACTTC. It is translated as CASSLDERQETQYF.